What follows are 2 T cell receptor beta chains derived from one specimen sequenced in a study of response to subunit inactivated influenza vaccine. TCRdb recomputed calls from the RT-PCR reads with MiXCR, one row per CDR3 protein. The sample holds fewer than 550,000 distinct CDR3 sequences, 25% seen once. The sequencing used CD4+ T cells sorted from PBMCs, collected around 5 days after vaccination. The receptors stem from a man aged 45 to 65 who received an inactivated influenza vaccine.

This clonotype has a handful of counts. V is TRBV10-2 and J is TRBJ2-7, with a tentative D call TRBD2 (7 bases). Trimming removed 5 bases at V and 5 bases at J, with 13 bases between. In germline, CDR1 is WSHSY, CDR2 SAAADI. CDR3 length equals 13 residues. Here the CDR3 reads CASSTGGPHEQYF. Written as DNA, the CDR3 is TGCGCCAGCAGTACCGGGGGGCCCCACGAGCAGTACTTC.

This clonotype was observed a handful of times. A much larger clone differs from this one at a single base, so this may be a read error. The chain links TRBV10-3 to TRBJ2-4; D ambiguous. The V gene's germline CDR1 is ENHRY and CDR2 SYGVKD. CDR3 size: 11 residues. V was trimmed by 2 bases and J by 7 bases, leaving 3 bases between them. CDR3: CAISEGNIQYF. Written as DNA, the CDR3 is TGTGCCATCAGTGAGGGGAACATTCAGTACTTC.